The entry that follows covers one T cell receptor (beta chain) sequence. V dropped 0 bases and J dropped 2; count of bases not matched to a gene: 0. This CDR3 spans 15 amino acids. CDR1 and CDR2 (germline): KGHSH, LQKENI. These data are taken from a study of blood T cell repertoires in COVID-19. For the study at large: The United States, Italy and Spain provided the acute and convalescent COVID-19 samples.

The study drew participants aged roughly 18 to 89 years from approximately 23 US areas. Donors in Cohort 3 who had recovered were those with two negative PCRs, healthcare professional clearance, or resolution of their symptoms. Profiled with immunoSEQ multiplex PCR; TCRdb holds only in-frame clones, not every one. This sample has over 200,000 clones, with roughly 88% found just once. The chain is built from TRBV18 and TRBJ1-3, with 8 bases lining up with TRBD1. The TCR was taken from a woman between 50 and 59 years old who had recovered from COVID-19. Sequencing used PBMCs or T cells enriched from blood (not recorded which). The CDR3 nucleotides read TGTGCCAGCTCACCACCGACAGGGGCTGGAAACACCATATATTTT. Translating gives CASSPPTGAGNTIYF.